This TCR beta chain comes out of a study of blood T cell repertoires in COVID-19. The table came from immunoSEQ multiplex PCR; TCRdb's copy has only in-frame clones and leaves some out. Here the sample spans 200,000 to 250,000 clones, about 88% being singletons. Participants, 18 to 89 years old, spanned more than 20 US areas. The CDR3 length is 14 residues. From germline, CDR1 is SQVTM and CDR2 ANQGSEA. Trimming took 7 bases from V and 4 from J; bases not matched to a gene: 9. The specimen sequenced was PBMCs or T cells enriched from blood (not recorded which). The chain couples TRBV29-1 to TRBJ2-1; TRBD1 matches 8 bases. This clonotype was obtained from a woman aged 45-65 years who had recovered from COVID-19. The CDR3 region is CSADGTGQYNEQFF. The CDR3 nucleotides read TGCAGCGCCGATGGGACAGGTCAATACAATGAGCAGTTCTTC.